The clone carrying this T cell receptor beta chain appeared once. Its antigen is currently unknown. Per germline, CDR1 SGHNT and CDR2 YYREEE (reference sequence). This CDR3 contains 13 residues. The V segment lost 10 bases and the J segment 1 base; nucleotides outside the gene matches: 6. This sample was included in a study of T cell repertoires in cytomegalovirus infection. Each CDR3 protein is one row after TCRdb ran MiXCR on the reads. The sample includes approximately 71,000 distinct CDR3 sequences, around 20% of them seen just once. This clonotype was sampled from a human donor in good health (CMV status not recorded). Some clones in this sample may be carry-over from other donors' samples. The chain uses TRBV5-4 and TRBJ2-3; 7 nucleotides align to TRBD2. The sequences come from CD8+ T cells from cultured PBMCs, collected from culture after CMV antigen stimulation. DNA for the CDR3: TGTGCCTCGGGCAGCGGGGGCACAGATACGCAGTATTTT. Translated: CASGSGGTDTQYF.